A single sample gave rise to the 2 T cell receptor beta chains below, sequenced in a study of cytomegalovirus exposure and HLA in healthy donors (dated by TCRdb to 2016 to 2017). Library construction relied on the immunoSEQ multiplex PCR assay. The multiplex PCR relied on a mix of 60 forward primers for TCR Vbeta segments and 13 reverse primers for TCR Jbeta segments. The clones in this table, taken by TCRdb from immuneACCESS, are in-frame only. Not every clone is retained; where verified, under half of the shortfall comes from an unresolved V gene, and the cause of the rest is unknown. The sample table on file contains some 46,000 clones. The leading ten clones occupy around 1.7% of the sample. Input material: PBMCs. These receptors were collected from a woman under 40 in good health and CMV-seronegative.

The chain links TRBV18 to TRBJ1-5, with 9 bases fitting TRBD1. Germline V gives CDR1 KGHSH, CDR2 LQKENI. V shed 0 bases and J 7 bases; nucleotides not matched to a gene: 7. CDR3 length: 16 residues. The CDR3 spells CASSPPSVGQGQPQHF. DNA of the CDR3: TGTGCCAGCTCACCACCCTCCGTGGGACAGGGACAGCCCCAGCATTTT.

The chain employs TRBV19 and TRBJ1-1; D unclear. The CDR3 extends over 13 amino acids. Trimming pared 1 base from V and 7 bases from J, leaving 10 bases between. Per the germline V gene, CDR1 is LNHDA and CDR2 is SQIVND (reference sequence). The CDR3 reads CASSIVSESEAFF. Here the CDR3 DNA reads TGTGCCAGTAGTATAGTGTCTGAGAGTGAAGCTTTCTTT. Using reference TRBV19 and TRBJ1-1 for the parts outside the CDR3, the full variable domain is DGGITQSPKYLFRKEGQNVTLSCEQNLNHDAMYWYRQDPGQGLRLIYYSQIVNDFQKGDIAEGYSVSREKKESFPLTVTSAQKNPTAFYLCASSIVSESEAFFGQGTRLTVV.